This is a list of T cell receptor beta chains from one sample in a study of cytomegalovirus exposure and HLA in healthy donors. Sequencing was performed with immunoSEQ multiplex PCR; in TCRdb, only in-frame clones are kept and a portion is missing. The listing records roughly 200,000 clones. Sequencing was performed on PBMCs. All receptors derive from a girl aged 2-10 years in good health and CMV-seropositive. CDR3s include the opening cysteine and the closing phenylalanine or tryptophan. Each record gives: V gene, J gene, D gene, CDR3 protein. A D gene is named only where the DNA matches it firmly.

V: TRBV4-2; J: NA; D: TRBD2; CDR3: CASSQGLAGKRYEQYF
V: TRBV5-1; J: TRBJ1-1; D: NA; CDR3: CASSLAGEATEAFF
V: TRBV7-2; J: TRBJ1-1; D: NA; CDR3: CASSLTGNTEAFF
V: TRBV30; J: TRBJ2-3; D: NA; CDR3: CAWERDRFDTQYF
V: TRBV19; J: TRBJ2-1; D: TRBD2; CDR3: CASRSGLAVDSSYNEQFF
V: TRBV16; J: TRBJ1-2; D: TRBD1; CDR3: CASSTGSLGYTF
V: TRBV14; J: TRBJ2-7; D: TRBD2; CDR3: CASSQTSGAGEQYF
V: TRBV2; J: TRBJ2-7; D: NA; CDR3: CASSERAGVGVEQYF
V: TRBV7-6; J: TRBJ1-4; D: NA; CDR3: CASSLDARAATNEKLFF
V: TRBV7-9; J: TRBJ2-3; D: NA; CDR3: CASSFDGVTDTQYF
V: TRBV14; J: TRBJ2-5; D: TRBD2; CDR3: CASRNSAGGSSKYF
V: TRBV28; J: TRBJ2-3; D: TRBD2; CDR3: CASSTGLAGGLVADTQYF
V: TRBV2; J: TRBJ2-2; D: NA; CDR3: CASSDGNTGELFF
V: TRBV5-6; J: TRBJ2-3; D: NA; CDR3: CASSLGGSGTDTQYF
V: TRBV5-6; J: TRBJ2-5; D: NA; CDR3: CASSLGDRGRGVHF
V: TRBV6-1; J: TRBJ1-2; D: TRBD1; CDR3: CASSGGTGGLRYTF
V: TRBV5-4; J: TRBJ2-5; D: TRBD1; CDR3: CASSLGRDRGLGTQYF
V: TRBV11-2; J: TRBJ2-1; D: TRBD2; CDR3: CASSLVLGLALSSYNEQFF
V: TRBV19; J: TRBJ2-7; D: NA; CDR3: CASSIRTVSSYEQYF
V: TRBV4-1; J: TRBJ2-1; D: TRBD2; CDR3: CASSPPPLAGGNEQFF
V: TRBV7-6; J: TRBJ2-5; D: TRBD2; CDR3: CASSSGLPRETQYF
V: TRBV9; J: TRBJ2-7; D: NA; CDR3: CASSTEGDYEQYF
V: TRBV27; J: TRBJ2-5; D: NA; CDR3: CASSLLGRGETQYF
V: TRBV7-3; J: TRBJ2-3; D: TRBD2; CDR3: CASSSGTSGGRDTQYF
V: TRBV7-9; J: TRBJ2-7; D: TRBD1; CDR3: CASSPRTGHTYEQYF
V: TRBV5-1; J: TRBJ2-7; D: TRBD2; CDR3: CASSLVLGRASSEQYF
V: TRBV5-1; J: TRBJ2-2; D: TRBD1; CDR3: CASSSTTGFTGELFF
V: TRBV7-9; J: TRBJ2-1; D: TRBD2; CDR3: CASSLPGLAYNEQFF
V: TRBV6-5; J: TRBJ2-2; D: TRBD2; CDR3: CASRTSGEAGELFF
V: TRBV25-1; J: TRBJ2-5; D: TRBD2; CDR3: CASSEWGGSGETQYF
V: TRBV28; J: TRBJ2-1; D: NA; CDR3: CASSPPGKNNEQFF
V: TRBV28; J: TRBJ1-4; D: NA; CDR3: CASSSTFRVNEKLFF
V: TRBV19; J: TRBJ2-5; D: NA; CDR3: CASNRGPQETQYF